Listed below are T cell receptor beta chains from one sample, sequenced in a study of CD8+CD57+ T cells in acquired aplastic anemia. TCRdb redid the calling of the reads with MiXCR, one entry per CDR3 protein. The table records about 80,000 distinct CDR3 sequences, less than 60% of them present only once. Sequenced sample: sorted CD4+, CD8+, or CD8+CD57+ T cells (not recorded which) from PBMCs. All receptors derive from a human donor in good health, serving as a control. CDR3s include the opening cysteine and the closing phenylalanine or tryptophan. Not all rows give a size; the values are once, few, many and, for expanded clones, a class.

CDR3 protein,clone size,J gene,V gene
CASSVRGGNTDTQYF,NA,TRBJ2-3,TRBV9
CSVDSGATGFRYGYTF,many,TRBJ1-2,TRBV29-1
CASSVAHGPNQPQHF,NA,TRBJ1-5,TRBV9
CASSSGTVYGYTF,many,TRBJ1-2,TRBV7-8
CASSDRENTEAFF,many,TRBJ1-1,TRBV6-4
CASSSSRGGYEQYF,many,TRBJ2-7,TRBV13
CATSLRTEAKYLHF,few,TRBJ1-6,TRBV24-1
CATGLGPGNTIYF,many,TRBJ1-3,TRBV12-3/TRBV12-4
CASSIGTEGTGELFF,NA,TRBJ2-2,TRBV19
CASSADRVGGYTF,NA,TRBJ1-2,TRBV10-2
CASSSELAGAGDTQYF,NA,TRBJ2-3,TRBV7-8
CSVGGLAGRYPYEQYF,NA,TRBJ2-7,TRBV29-1
CSVGTGEGTEAFF,few,TRBJ1-1,TRBV29-1
CSARVANTGELFF,many,TRBJ2-2,TRBV20-1
CASRAPGQVQYF,NA,TRBJ2-7,TRBV25-1
CATRGEGGLYEQYF,NA,TRBJ2-7,TRBV15
CATSRKGMWDGYTF,NA,TRBJ1-2,TRBV15
CATGALSTPSQETQYF,few,TRBJ2-5,TRBV24-1